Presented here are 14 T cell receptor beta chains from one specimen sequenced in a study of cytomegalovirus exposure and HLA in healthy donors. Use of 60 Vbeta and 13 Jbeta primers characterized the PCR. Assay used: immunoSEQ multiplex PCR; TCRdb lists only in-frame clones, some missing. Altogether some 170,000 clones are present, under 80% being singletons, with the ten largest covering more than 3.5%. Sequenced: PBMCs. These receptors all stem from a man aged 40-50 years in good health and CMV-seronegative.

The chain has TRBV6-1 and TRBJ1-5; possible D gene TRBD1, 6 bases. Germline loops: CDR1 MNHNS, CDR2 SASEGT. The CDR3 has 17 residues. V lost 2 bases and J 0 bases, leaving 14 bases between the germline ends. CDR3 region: CASSENGTPYSNQPQHF. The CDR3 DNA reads TGTGCCAGCAGTGAAAACGGGACACCCTATAGCAATCAGCCCCAGCATTTT.

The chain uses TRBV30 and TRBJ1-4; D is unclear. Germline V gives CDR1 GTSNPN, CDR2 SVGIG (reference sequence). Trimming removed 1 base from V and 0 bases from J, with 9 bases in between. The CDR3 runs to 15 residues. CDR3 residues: CAWSGGPSTNEKLFF. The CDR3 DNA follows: TGTGCCTGGAGTGGCGGGCCGTCAACTAATGAAAAACTGTTTTTT. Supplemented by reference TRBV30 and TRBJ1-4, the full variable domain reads SQTIHQWPATLVQPVGSPLSLECTVEGTSNPNLYWYRQAAGRGLQLLFYSVGIGQISSEVPQNLSASRPQDRQFILSSKKLLLSDSGFYLCAWSGGPSTNEKLFFGSGTQLSVL.

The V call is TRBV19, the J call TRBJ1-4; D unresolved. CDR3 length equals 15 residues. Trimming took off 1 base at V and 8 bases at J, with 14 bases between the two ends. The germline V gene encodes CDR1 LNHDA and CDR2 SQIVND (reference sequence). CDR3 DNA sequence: TGTGCCAGTAGTATAGGTCGCGGTGGTAGGGAAAAACTGTTTTTT. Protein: CASSIGRGGREKLFF.

The CDR3 loop reads CASSTTGTGFVAFF. Here the CDR3 DNA reads TGTGCCAGTAGTACCACCGGGACAGGGTTCGTAGCTTTCTTT. The chain carries TRBV19 and TRBJ1-1, with 9 bases fitting TRBD1. Germline CDR1 LNHDA, CDR2 SQIVND (reference sequence). The V and J ends lost 4 bases and 10 bases, in that order; junction bases with no gene match: 10. This CDR3 has 14 amino acids. Full variable domain (outside the CDR3, taken from reference TRBV19 and TRBJ1-1): DGGITQSPKYLFRKEGQNVTLSCEQNLNHDAMYWYRQDPGQGLRLIYYSQIVNDFQKGDIAEGYSVSREKKESFPLTVTSAQKNPTAFYLCASSTTGTGFVAFFGQGTRLTVV.

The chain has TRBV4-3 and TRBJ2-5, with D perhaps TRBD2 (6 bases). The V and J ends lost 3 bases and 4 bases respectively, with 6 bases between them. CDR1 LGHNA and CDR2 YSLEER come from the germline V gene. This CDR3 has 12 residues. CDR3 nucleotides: TGCGCCAGCAGCCAGGAGGGAGAGACCCAGTACTTC. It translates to CASSQEGETQYF.

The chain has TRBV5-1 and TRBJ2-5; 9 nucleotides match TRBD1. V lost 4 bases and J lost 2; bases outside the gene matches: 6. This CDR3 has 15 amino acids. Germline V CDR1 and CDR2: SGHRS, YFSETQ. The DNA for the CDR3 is TGCGCCAGCAGCCTCGGGACAGGGACACAAGAGACCCAGTACTTC. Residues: CASSLGTGTQETQYF.

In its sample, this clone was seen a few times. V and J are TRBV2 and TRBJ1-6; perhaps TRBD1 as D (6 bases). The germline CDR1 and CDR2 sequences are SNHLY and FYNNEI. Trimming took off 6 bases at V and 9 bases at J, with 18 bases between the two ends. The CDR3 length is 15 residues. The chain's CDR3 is CASSLTTGGGSPLHF. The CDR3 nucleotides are TGTGCCAGCAGCCTTACGACAGGCGGTGGTTCACCCCTCCACTTT.

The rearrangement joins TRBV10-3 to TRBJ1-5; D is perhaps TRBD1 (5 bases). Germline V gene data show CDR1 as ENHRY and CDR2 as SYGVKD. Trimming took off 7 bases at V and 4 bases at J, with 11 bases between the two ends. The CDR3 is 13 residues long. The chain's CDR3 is CAITGILNQPQHF. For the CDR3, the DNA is TGTGCCATCACAGGGATACTAAATCAGCCCCAGCATTTT.

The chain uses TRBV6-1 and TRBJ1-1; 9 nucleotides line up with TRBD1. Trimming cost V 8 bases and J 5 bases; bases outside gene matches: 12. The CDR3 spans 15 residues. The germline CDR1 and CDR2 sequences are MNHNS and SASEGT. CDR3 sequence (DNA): TGTGCCAGCGCCCTACAGGGGGCGGGGAGGACTGAAGCTTTCTTT. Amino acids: CASALQGAGRTEAFF.

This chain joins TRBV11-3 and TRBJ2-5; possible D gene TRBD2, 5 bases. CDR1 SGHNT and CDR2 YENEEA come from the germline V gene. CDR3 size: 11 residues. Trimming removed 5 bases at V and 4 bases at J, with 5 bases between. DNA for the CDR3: TGTGCCAGCAGCCGGGGAGAGACCCAGTACTTC. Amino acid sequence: CASSRGETQYF.

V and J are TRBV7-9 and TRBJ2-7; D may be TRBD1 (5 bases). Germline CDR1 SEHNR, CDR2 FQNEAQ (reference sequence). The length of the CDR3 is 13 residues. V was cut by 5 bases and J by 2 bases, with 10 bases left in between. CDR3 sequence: CASSREGAYEQYF. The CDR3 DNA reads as TGTGCCAGCAGCCGTGAAGGGGCCTACGAGCAGTACTTC.

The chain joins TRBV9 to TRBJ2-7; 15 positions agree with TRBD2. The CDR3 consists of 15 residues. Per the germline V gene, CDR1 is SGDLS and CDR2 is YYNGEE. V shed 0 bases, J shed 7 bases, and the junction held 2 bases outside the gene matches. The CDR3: CASSVVGLAGGEQYF. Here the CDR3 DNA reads TGTGCCAGCAGCGTAGTGGGACTAGCGGGGGGTGAGCAGTACTTC.

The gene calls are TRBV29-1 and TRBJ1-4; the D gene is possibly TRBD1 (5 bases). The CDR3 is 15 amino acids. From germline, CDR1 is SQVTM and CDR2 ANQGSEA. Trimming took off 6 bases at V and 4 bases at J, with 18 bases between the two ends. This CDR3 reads CSVQIAGGHNEKLFF. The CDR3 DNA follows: TGCAGCGTCCAAATCGCCGGGGGTCATAATGAAAAACTGTTTTTT.

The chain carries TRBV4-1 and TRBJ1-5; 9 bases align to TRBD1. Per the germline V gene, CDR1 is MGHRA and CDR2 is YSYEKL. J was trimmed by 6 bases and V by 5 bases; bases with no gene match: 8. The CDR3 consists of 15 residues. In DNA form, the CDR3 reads TGCGCCAGCAGCTCTCGGACAGGGGAAAGTCAGCCCCAGCATTTT. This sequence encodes CASSSRTGESQPQHF.